This TCR beta chain is drawn from a study of blood T cell repertoires in COVID-19. Germline loops: CDR1 LGHDT, CDR2 YNNKEL (reference sequence). The V end lost 4 bases, the J end lost 1 base, and 17 bases lay between the germline ends. The length of the CDR3 is 16 residues. Profiled with immunoSEQ multiplex PCR; TCRdb holds only in-frame clones, not every one. The table lists 150,000 or so clones, roughly 83% of them singletons, with nearly 4.5% in the top ten. The sequence was obtained from a woman aged 45-65 years who had recovered from COVID-19. The sequenced sample consisted of PBMCs or T cells enriched from blood (not recorded which). V usage is TRBV3-1 (or the pseudogene TRBV3-2) and J usage is TRBJ2-7; weak D call: TRBD2 (6 bases). The CDR3 DNA sequence: TGTGCCAGCAGCCTACATCGGGTGGAGGGATCCTACGAGCAGTACGTC. Translation: CASSLHRVEGSYEQYV.